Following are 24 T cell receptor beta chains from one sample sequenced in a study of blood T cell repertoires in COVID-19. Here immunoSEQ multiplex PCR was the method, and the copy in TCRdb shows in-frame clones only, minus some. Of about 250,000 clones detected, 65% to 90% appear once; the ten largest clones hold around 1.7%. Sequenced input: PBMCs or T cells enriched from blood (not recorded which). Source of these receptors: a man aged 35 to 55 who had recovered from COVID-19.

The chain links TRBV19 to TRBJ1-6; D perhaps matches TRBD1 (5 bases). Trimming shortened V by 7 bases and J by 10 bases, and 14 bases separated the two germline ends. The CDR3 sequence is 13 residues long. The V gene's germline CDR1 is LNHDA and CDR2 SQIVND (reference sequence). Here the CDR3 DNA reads TGTGCCAGTAATGTCGGGGGTCGATCACCCCTCCACTTT. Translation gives CASNVGGRSPLHF.

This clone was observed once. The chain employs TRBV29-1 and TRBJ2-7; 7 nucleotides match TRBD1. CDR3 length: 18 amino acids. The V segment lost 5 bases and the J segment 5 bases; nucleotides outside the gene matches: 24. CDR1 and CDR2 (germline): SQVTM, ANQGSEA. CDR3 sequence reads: CSVQKKYRDSAVVHEQYF. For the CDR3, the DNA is TGCAGCGTTCAAAAAAAGTATAGGGACAGCGCCGTGGTCCACGAGCAGTACTTC.

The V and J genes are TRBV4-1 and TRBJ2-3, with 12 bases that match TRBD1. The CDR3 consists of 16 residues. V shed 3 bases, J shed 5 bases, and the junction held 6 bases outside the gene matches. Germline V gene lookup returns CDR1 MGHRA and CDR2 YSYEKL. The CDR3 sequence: CASSQGDRGHKDTQYF. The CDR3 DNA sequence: TGCGCCAGCAGCCAGGGGGACAGGGGGCATAAAGATACGCAGTATTTT.

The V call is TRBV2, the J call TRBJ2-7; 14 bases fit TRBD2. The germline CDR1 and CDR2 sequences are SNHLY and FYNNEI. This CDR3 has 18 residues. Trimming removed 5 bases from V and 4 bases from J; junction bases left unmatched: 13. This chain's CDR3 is CASSFRTSGGPRGYEQYF. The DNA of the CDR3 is TGTGCCAGCAGTTTCAGGACTAGCGGGGGGCCCCGGGGGTACGAGCAGTACTTC.

The CDR3 protein is CASSQASWRVTNTEAFF. In DNA, the CDR3 is TGCGCCAGCAGCCAAGCTTCTTGGAGGGTAACGAACACTGAAGCTTTCTTT. The chain combines TRBV4-1 with TRBJ1-1; D unresolved. The CDR3 runs 17 residues. Trimming took off 1 base at V and 1 base at J, with 16 bases between the two ends. Germline V gene data show CDR1 as MGHRA and CDR2 as YSYEKL.

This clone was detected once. As DNA, the CDR3 is TGTGCCAGCAGCTTGGCAGGGGTCAATCAGCCCCAGCATTTT. Translated, it gives CASSLAGVNQPQHF. The chain employs TRBV5-4 and TRBJ1-5; D might be TRBD1 (6 bases). CDR1 and CDR2 from the germline V gene are SGHNT and YYREEE (reference sequence). This CDR3 region has 14 residues. Trimming shortened V by 0 bases and J by 3 bases, and 7 bases separated the two germline ends.

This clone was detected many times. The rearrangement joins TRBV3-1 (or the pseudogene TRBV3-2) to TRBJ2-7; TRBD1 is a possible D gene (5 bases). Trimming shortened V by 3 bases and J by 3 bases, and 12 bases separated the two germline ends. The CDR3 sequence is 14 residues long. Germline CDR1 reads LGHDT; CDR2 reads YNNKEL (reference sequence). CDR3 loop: CASSQGQGNYEQYF. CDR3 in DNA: TGTGCCAGCAGCCAGGGGCAGGGAAACTACGAGCAGTACTTC.

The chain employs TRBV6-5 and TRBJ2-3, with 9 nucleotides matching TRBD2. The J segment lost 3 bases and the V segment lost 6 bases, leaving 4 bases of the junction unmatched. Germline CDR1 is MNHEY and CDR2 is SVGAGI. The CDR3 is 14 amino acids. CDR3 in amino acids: CASRRTSATDTQYF. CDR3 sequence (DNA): TGTGCCAGCAGAAGGACTAGCGCGACAGATACGCAGTATTTT.

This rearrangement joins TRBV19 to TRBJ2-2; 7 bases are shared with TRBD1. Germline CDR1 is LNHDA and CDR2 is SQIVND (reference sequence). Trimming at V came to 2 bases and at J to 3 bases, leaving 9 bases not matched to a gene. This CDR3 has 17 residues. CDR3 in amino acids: CASSISSDRIYTGELFF. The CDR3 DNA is TGTGCCAGTAGTATAAGCTCGGACAGGATCTACACCGGGGAGCTGTTTTTT.

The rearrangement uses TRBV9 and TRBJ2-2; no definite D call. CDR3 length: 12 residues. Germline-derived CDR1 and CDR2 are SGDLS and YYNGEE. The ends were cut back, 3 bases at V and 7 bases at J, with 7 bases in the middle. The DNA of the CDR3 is TGTGCCAGCAGCGGAACAAGCGGGGAGCTGTTTTTT. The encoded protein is CASSGTSGELFF.

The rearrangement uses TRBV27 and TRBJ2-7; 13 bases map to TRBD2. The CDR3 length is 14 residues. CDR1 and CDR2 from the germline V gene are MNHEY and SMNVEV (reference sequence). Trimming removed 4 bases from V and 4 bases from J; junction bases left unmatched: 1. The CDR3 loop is CASSSTSGRYEQYF. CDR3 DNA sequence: TGTGCCAGCAGTTCGACTAGCGGGAGGTACGAGCAGTACTTC.

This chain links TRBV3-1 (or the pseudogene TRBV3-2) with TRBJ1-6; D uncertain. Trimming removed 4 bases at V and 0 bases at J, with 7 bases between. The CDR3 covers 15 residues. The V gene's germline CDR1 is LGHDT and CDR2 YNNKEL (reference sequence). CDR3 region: CASSPSSSYNSPLHF. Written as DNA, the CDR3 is TGTGCCAGCAGCCCCTCGAGCTCCTATAATTCACCCCTCCACTTT.

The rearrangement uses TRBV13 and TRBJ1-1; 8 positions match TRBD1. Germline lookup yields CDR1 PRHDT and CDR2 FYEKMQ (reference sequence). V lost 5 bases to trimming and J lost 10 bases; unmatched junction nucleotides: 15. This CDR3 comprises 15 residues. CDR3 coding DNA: TGTGCCAGCAGCCTATCCCACGGACAGGGCAAAAGAGCTTTCTTT. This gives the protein CASSLSHGQGKRAFF.

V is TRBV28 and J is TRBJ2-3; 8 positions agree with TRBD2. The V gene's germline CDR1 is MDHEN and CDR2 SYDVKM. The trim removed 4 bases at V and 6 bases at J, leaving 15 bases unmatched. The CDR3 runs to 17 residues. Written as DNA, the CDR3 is TGTGCCAGCAGTTACGGTCTACCGGGGACTAGAAGCGATACGCAGTATTTT. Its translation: CASSYGLPGTRSDTQYF. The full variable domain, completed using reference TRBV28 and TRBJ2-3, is DVKVTQSSRYLVKRTGEKVFLECVQDMDHENMFWYRQDPGLGLRLIYFSYDVKMKEKGDIPEGYSVSREKKERFSLILESASTNQTSMYLCASSYGLPGTRSDTQYFGPGTRLTVL.

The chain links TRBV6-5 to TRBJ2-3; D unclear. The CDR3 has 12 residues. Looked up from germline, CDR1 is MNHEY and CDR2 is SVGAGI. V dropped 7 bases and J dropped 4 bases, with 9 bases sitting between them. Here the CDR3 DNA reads TGTGCCAGCAACCATGGAGCAGATACGCAGTATTTT. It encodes CASNHGADTQYF.

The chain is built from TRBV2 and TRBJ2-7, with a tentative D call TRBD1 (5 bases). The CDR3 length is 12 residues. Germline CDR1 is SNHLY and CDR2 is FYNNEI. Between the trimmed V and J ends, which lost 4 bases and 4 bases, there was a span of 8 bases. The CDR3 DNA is TGTGCCAGCAGTGGACAGCAGTACGAGCAGTACTTC. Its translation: CASSGQQYEQYF.

CDR3 sequence (DNA): TGTGCCAGCAGCTTAGATACAGCGGGGAACGAGCAGTACTTC. It specifies CASSLDTAGNEQYF. The chain carries TRBV7-2 and TRBJ2-7; 7 bases fit TRBD2. The CDR3 spans 14 residues. The germline V gene has CDR1 SGHTA and CDR2 FQGNSA. The trim removed 1 base at V and 5 bases at J, leaving 5 bases unmatched.

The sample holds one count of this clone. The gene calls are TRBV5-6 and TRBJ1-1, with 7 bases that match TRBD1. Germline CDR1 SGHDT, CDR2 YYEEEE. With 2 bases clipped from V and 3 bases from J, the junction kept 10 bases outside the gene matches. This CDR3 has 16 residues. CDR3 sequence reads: CASSFGTGTEDTEAFF. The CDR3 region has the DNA TGTGCCAGCAGCTTCGGAACCGGGACAGAGGACACTGAAGCTTTCTTT.

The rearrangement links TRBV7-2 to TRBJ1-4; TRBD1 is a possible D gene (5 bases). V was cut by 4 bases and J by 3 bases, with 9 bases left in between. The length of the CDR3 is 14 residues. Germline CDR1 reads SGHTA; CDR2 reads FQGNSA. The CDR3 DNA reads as TGTGCCAGCAGCTCGACAGTGGCTAATGAAAAACTGTTTTTT. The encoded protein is CASSSTVANEKLFF. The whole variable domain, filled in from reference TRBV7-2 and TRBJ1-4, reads GAGVSQSPSNKVTEKGKDVELRCDPISGHTALYWYRQSLGQGLEFLIYFQGNSAPDKSGLPSDRFSAERTGGSVSTLTIQRTQQEDSAVYLCASSSTVANEKLFFGSGTQLSVL.

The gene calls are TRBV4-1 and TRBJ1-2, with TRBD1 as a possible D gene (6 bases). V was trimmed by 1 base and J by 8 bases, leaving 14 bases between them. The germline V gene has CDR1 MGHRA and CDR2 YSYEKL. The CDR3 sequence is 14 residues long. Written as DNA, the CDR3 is TGCGCCAGCAGCCAAGTCGGGGGGCGAAAAGGCTACACCTTC. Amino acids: CASSQVGGRKGYTF.

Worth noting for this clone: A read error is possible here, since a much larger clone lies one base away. The CDR3 DNA reads TGTGCCAGCAGCCCGTCGAACACTGAAGCTTTCTTT. Its protein is CASSPSNTEAFF. The rearrangement links TRBV7-2 to TRBJ1-1; D gene ambiguous. From germline, CDR1 is SGHTA and CDR2 FQGNSA. V was shortened by 5 bases and J by 1 base, with 5 bases between the two germline ends. This CDR3 is built from 12 residues.

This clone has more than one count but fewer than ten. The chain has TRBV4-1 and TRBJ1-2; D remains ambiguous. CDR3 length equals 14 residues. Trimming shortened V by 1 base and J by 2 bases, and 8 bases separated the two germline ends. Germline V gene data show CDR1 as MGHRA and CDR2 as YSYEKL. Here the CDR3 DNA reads TGCGCCAGCAGCCAAGGAGAGATAAACTATGGCTACACCTTC. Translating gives CASSQGEINYGYTF.

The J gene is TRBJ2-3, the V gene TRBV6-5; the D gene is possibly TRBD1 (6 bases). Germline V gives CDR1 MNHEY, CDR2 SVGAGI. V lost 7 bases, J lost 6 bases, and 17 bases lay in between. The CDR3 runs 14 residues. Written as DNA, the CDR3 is TGTGCCAGCACCTCACAGGGATCCGGTGATACGCAGTATTTT. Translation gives CASTSQGSGDTQYF.

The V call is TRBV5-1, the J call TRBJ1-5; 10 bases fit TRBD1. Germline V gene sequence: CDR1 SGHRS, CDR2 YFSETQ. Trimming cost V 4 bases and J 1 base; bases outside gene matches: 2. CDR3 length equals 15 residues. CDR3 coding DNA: TGCGCCAGCAGCAAGGGACAGGGGAGCAATCAGCCCCAGCATTTT. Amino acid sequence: CASSKGQGSNQPQHF.